The clone carrying this T cell receptor beta chain has a single count. Its matching antigen is unknown. The protocol was immunoSEQ multiplex PCR, while the TCRdb copy is restricted to in-frame clones and leaves out a portion. Of 100,000 or so clones listed, roughly nine tenths are singletons. This entry comes from a study of T cell responses to AZD1222 COVID-19 vaccine. Study-level findings and limits: The donors showed a predominance of white British ancestry and of females, with possible underestimation of clonal diversity. Receipt of two AZD1222 doses was followed by a rise in Spike-specific TCR breadth and depth.

Per the germline V gene, CDR1 is WSHSY and CDR2 is SAAADI. The CDR3 is 14 amino acids. The V segment lost 8 bases and the J segment 1 base; nucleotides outside the gene matches: 5. This receptor was identified in an adult in good health. V usage is TRBV10-2 and J usage is TRBJ1-1; 9 nucleotides align to TRBD1. The sequenced sample was peripheral blood, obtained on day 0 of AZD1222 vaccination. The CDR3 reads CASGQGSGNTEAFF. The CDR3 bases are TGCGCCAGCGGACAGGGGAGCGGGAACACTGAAGCTTTCTTT.